Below, 8 T cell receptor beta chains from the same sample are listed, as sequenced in a study of cytomegalovirus exposure and HLA in healthy donors. The study ran its PCR with 60 Vbeta and 13 Jbeta primers. The repertoire was sequenced with immunoSEQ multiplex PCR; TCRdb's copy has only in-frame clones and lacks some. The table records approximately 180,000 clones, around three quarters of them present only once. The source material was PBMCs. These receptor sequences come from a woman under 40 in good health and CMV-seronegative.

This sequence joins TRBV5-4 and TRBJ2-5; tentatively, D is TRBD1 (6 bases). Germline-derived CDR1 and CDR2 are SGHNT and YYREEE (reference sequence). The CDR3 consists of 14 residues. V lost 2 bases, J lost 2 bases, and 10 bases lay in between. The CDR3 protein is CASSLRGSQETQYF. For the CDR3, the DNA is TGTGCCAGCAGCTTAAGGGGGTCACAAGAGACCCAGTACTTC.

A single count supports this clone. CDR3 DNA: TGTGCCAGCAGCTTAGGAAGGGGAGGTCATAATTCACCCCTCCACTTT. It translates to CASSLGRGGHNSPLHF. The chain carries TRBV7-8 and TRBJ1-6; perhaps TRBD1 as D (5 bases). Germline V gene sequence: CDR1 SGHVS, CDR2 FQNEAQ. The CDR3 runs to 16 residues. Between the trimmed V and J ends, which lost 1 base and 5 bases, there was a span of 12 bases.

There are a few counts of this clone. This rearrangement joins TRBV5-1 to TRBJ1-4, with TRBD1 identical over 8 bases. CDR1 is SGHRS and CDR2 is YFSETQ in the germline V gene. J lost 11 bases, V lost 4 bases, and 4 bases had no gene match. CDR3 length equals 12 residues. The CDR3 DNA follows: TGCGCCAGCAGCACAACAGGGGGTAAACTGTTTTTT. It yields the protein CASSTTGGKLFF.

The J gene is TRBJ2-1, the V gene TRBV30; 8 bases agree with TRBD2. CDR1 GTSNPN and CDR2 SVGIG come from the germline V gene (reference sequence). Trimming took 4 bases from V and 10 from J; bases not matched to a gene: 12. The CDR3 loop spans 14 amino acids. CDR3 in amino acids: CAWILAGGLEEQFF. The CDR3 bases are TGTGCCTGGATTTTGGCGGGAGGCCTAGAAGAGCAGTTCTTC. Using reference TRBV30 and TRBJ2-1 for the parts outside the CDR3, the full variable domain is SQTIHQWPATLVQPVGSPLSLECTVEGTSNPNLYWYRQAAGRGLQLLFYSVGIGQISSEVPQNLSASRPQDRQFILSSKKLLLSDSGFYLCAWILAGGLEEQFFGPGTRLTVL.

This CDR3 is CASSYGVSSYEQYF. CDR3 bases: TGTGCCAGTAGTTACGGGGTGAGCTCCTACGAGCAGTACTTC. The chain uses TRBV19 and TRBJ2-7, with D perhaps matching TRBD2 (5 bases). Germline values: CDR1 LNHDA, CDR2 SQIVND (reference sequence). V lost 5 bases to trimming and J lost 0 bases, with 11 bases between them. The CDR3 covers 14 residues.

The chain combines TRBV5-1 with TRBJ1-2; the match to TRBD1 covers 7 bases. The CDR3 is 16 residues long. The junction had 12 bases not matched to a gene; V was cut back by 4 bases and J by 3 bases. Germline assignment: CDR1 SGHRS and CDR2 YFSETQ. The CDR3 sequence: CASSGIIGQDDYGYTF. The CDR3 coding sequence is TGCGCCAGCAGCGGTATAATTGGACAGGACGACTATGGCTACACCTTC.

The CDR3 DNA sequence: TGCGCCAGCAGCCAAGATCCAGGCGGCACAGATACGCAGTATTTT. It codes for CASSQDPGGTDTQYF. The chain combines TRBV4-3 with TRBJ2-3; D remains unclear. V lost 0 bases and J 1 base, leaving 8 bases between the germline ends. The CDR3 has 15 amino acids. Germline V lookup: CDR1 LGHNA, CDR2 YSLEER.

The CDR3 loop reads CASSPHLRTREGYEQYF. DNA for the CDR3: TGTGCCAGCAGCCCACATCTCAGGACCCGGGAGGGTTACGAGCAGTACTTC. The chain uses TRBV9 and TRBJ2-7; 8 positions agree with TRBD2. The germline V gene encodes CDR1 SGDLS and CDR2 YYNGEE. V trimming: 4 bases; J trimming: 4 bases; junction bases outside the gene matches: 16. CDR3 size: 17 residues. The whole variable domain, remainder taken from reference TRBV9 and TRBJ2-7, is DSGVTQTPKHLITATGQRVTLRCSPRSGDLSVYWYQQSLDQGLQFLIQYYNGEERAKGNILERFSAQQFPDLHSELNLSSLELGDSALYFCASSPHLRTREGYEQYFGPGTRLTVT.